This record covers a single TCR beta chain. Antigen specificity is unknown. Each CDR3 protein is one row after TCRdb ran MiXCR on the 5' RACE reads. The sample records about 620,000 distinct CDR3 sequences, 15% to 20% being singletons. The data are from a study of T-cell memory formation after mild COVID-19. Study-level information: TCR clusters were mostly donor specific.

Study-wide results and limits: Memory cells collected pre-infection included some clones that later responded, suggesting cross-reactive memory joined. Confirmation was lacking for SARS-CoV-2 specificity of second-wave clones that peaked on day 37. Clones that got smaller from day 15 to 85 had even CD4/CD8, while clones growing later tipped toward CD4+.

Sequenced sample: PBMCs or a T cell subset sorted from them (not recorded which). This receptor was identified in an adult woman who had mild COVID-19 (a few samples of this study predate the infection). Cell type and time point are not known.

The CDR3 bases are TGTGCCAGCTCACCCCAGGGGTTAAATCAGCCCCAGCATTTT. This sequence encodes CASSPQGLNQPQHF. The V and J genes are TRBV18 and TRBJ1-5, with D possibly being TRBD1 (6 bases). Germline V gene sequence: CDR1 KGHSH, CDR2 LQKENI. Trimming took 3 bases from V and 4 from J, leaving 10 bases between them. CDR3 length equals 14 residues. Based on the CDR3 plus reference TRBV18 and TRBJ1-5, the full variable domain is NAGVMQNPRHLVRRRGQEARLRCSPMKGHSHVYWYRQLPEEGLKFMVYLQKENIIDESGMPKERFSAEFPKEGPSILRIQQVVRGDSAAYFCASSPQGLNQPQHFGDGTRLSIL.